Below, 11 T cell receptor beta chains from the same sample are listed, as sequenced in a study of T cells after yellow fever vaccination. TCRdb reanalysed the 5' RACE reads using MiXCR and keeps one entry per CDR3 protein. This sample carries hundreds of thousands of distinct CDR3 sequences, around 3.9% of them seen once, and the ten largest clones take 20% to 25%. Sequencing was performed on PBMCs, taken on the day of the yellow fever booster vaccination. These receptors were taken from a man aged 18-30 years who received the YFV17D yellow fever vaccine.

This clonotype has a handful of counts. The V gene is TRBV10-3, the J gene TRBJ1-6, with D hard to call. Germline assignment: CDR1 ENHRY and CDR2 SYGVKD. The V end lost 7 bases, the J end lost 0 bases, and 13 bases lay between the germline ends. This CDR3 has 16 residues. CDR3 loop: CAIITTESSYNSPLHF. The CDR3 DNA reads as TGTGCCATCATCACTACTGAAAGCTCCTATAATTCACCCCTCCACTTT.

A word on this clonotype: Germline is not matched at one junction end, which may reflect a read error. The chain has TRBV12-3 or TRBV12-4 and TRBJ1-1; tentatively, D is TRBD1 (6 bases). The CDR3 extends over 13 amino acids. This CDR3 reads CASSFPSGGRPAF. The CDR3 nucleotides are TGTGCCAGCAGTTTCCCCTCGGGGGGGCGGCCCGCGTTT.

This clonotype occurred a few times. This sequence joins TRBV7-2 and TRBJ2-3, with TRBD2 matching over 8 bases. This CDR3 comprises 15 residues. Germline values: CDR1 SGHTA, CDR2 FQGNSA. With V trimmed by 5 bases and J by 4 bases, 8 bases remained unmatched. The DNA of the CDR3 is TGTGCCAGCAGCCTCACGGGAGGGGCCCCAGATACGCAGTATTTT. This sequence encodes CASSLTGGAPDTQYF.

This clonotype has more than one count but fewer than ten. This chain joins TRBV3-1 and TRBJ1-1, with D unresolved. The CDR3 totals 13 residues. Trimming left V 1 base short and J 8 bases short, with 11 bases between. Germline V gene data show CDR1 as LGHDT and CDR2 as YNNKEL (reference sequence). The CDR3 loop is CASSQGWAVEAFF. CDR3 DNA sequence: TGTGCCAGCAGCCAAGGGTGGGCCGTAGAAGCTTTCTTT.

At least ten counts were recorded for this clonotype. This chain connects TRBV7-9 to TRBJ2-5; TRBD2 might be the D (6 bases). Germline lookup yields CDR1 SEHNR and CDR2 FQNEAQ (reference sequence). The CDR3 is 14 amino acids. Trimming stripped 5 bases from V and 7 bases from J, with 17 bases between. The CDR3 bases are TGTGCCAGCAGCCCCGCGTCTCCGCGGGGGACCCAGTACTTC. Translating it yields CASSPASPRGTQYF.

In this sample, this clonotype turned up many times. This chain joins TRBV7-2 and TRBJ2-1; TRBD1 agrees at 7 bases. Germline assignment: CDR1 SGHTA and CDR2 FQGNSA. The J segment lost 4 bases and the V segment lost 1 base, leaving 7 bases of the junction unmatched. The CDR3 has 16 amino acids. The CDR3 DNA reads TGTGCCAGCAGCTTAGGGCTTCCGGGACAGTACAATGAGCAGTTCTTC. This codes for CASSLGLPGQYNEQFF. Based on the CDR3 plus reference TRBV7-2 and TRBJ2-1, the full variable domain is GAGVSQSPSNKVTEKGKDVELRCDPISGHTALYWYRQSLGQGLEFLIYFQGNSAPDKSGLPSDRFSAERTGGSVSTLTIQRTQQEDSAVYLCASSLGLPGQYNEQFFGPGTRLTVL.

This clonotype was recorded at least ten times. The V gene is TRBV28, the J gene TRBJ1-1, with D uncertain. Per germline, CDR1 MDHEN and CDR2 SYDVKM. The length of the CDR3 is 13 residues. V lost 6 bases to trimming and J lost 10 bases, with 18 bases between them. CDR3 bases: TGTGCCAGCAGCTTCCTTTGGTCCCCTGGAGCTTTCTTT. Its translation is CASSFLWSPGAFF.

Only a few counts were recorded for this clonotype. The chain employs TRBV5-1 and TRBJ2-7; the D is unclear. Between the trimmed V and J ends, which lost 2 bases and 3 bases, there was a span of 15 bases. The CDR3 is 15 amino acids. CDR1 is SGHRS, CDR2 YFSETQ, per germline. CDR3 coding DNA: TGCGCCAGCAGCTTAACGCCGGGCCCAAACTACGAGCAGTACTTC. It yields the protein CASSLTPGPNYEQYF.

This clonotype was recorded many times. The gene calls are TRBV4-3 and TRBJ2-5; D possibly corresponds to TRBD1 (5 bases). Trimming stripped 3 bases from V and 9 bases from J, with 14 bases between. The germline CDR1 and CDR2 sequences are LGHNA and YSLEER. There are 13 residues in the CDR3. CDR3: CASSQGQLRAQYF. The CDR3 nucleotides are TGCGCCAGCAGCCAGGGGCAGCTCAGGGCCCAGTACTTC.

Many counts were recorded for this clonotype. The chain recombines TRBV4-3 with TRBJ1-4, with D possibly matching TRBD1 (5 bases). V was shortened by 4 bases and J by 7 bases, with 13 bases between the two germline ends. Germline-derived CDR1 and CDR2 are LGHNA and YSLEER. The CDR3 contains 14 residues. The CDR3 loop reads CASSLGGGTEKLFF. As DNA, the CDR3 is TGCGCCAGCAGCCTTGGGGGGGGGACTGAAAAACTGTTTTTT.

This clonotype was observed many times. The rearrangement uses TRBV6-2 or TRBV6-3 and TRBJ2-5; TRBD1 agrees at 7 bases. V gave up 1 base and J gave up 5 bases; unmatched junction bases: 7. The CDR3 covers 15 residues. The germline V gene has CDR1 MNHEY and CDR2 SVGEGT. This CDR3 reads CASSYWTTQGETQYF. CDR3 in DNA: TGTGCCAGCAGTTACTGGACCACACAGGGGGAGACCCAGTACTTC.